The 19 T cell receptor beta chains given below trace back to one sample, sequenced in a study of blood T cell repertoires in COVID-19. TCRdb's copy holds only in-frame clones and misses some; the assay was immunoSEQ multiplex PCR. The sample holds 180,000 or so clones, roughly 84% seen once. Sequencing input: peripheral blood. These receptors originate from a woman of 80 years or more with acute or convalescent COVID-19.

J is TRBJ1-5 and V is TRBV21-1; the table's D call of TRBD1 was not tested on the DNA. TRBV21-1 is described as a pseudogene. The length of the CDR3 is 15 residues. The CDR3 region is CASSKAGQKVPPQHF. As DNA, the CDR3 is TGTGCCAGCAGCAAAGCGGGGCAGAAGGTTCCGCCCCAGCATTTT.

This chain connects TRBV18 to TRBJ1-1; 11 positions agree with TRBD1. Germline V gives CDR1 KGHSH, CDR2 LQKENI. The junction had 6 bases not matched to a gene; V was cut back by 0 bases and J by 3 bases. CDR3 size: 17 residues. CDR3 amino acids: CASSPPGQGAYYTEAFF. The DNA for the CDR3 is TGTGCCAGCTCACCACCCGGACAGGGGGCATATTACACTGAAGCTTTCTTT. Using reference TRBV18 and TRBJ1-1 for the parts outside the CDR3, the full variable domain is NAGVMQNPRHLVRRRGQEARLRCSPMKGHSHVYWYRQLPEEGLKFMVYLQKENIIDESGMPKERFSAEFPKEGPSILRIQQVVRGDSAAYFCASSPPGQGAYYTEAFFGQGTRLTVV.

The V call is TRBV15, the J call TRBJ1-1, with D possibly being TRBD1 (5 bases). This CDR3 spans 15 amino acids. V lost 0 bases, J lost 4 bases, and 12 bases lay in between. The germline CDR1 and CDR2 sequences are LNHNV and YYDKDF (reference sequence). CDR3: CATSRDPGIGTEAFF. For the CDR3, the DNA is TGTGCCACCAGCAGAGATCCAGGGATAGGCACTGAAGCTTTCTTT.

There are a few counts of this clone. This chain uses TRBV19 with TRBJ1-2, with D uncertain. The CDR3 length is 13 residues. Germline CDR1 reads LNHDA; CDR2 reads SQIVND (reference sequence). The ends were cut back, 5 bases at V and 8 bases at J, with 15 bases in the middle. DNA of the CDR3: TGTGCCAGTAGTGACCGTCCCGGGAACGGCTACACCTTC. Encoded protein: CASSDRPGNGYTF.

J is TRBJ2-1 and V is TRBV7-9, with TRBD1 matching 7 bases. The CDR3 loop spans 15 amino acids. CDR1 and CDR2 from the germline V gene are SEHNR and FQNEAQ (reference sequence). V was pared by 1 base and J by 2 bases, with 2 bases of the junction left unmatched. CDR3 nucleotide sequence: TGTGCCAGCAGCTTAGATGGGACAGCCTACAATGAGCAGTTCTTC. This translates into CASSLDGTAYNEQFF. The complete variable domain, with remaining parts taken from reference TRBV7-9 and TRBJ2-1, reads DTGVSQNPRHKITKRGQNVTFRCDPISEHNRLYWYRQTLGQGPEFLTYFQNEAQLEKSRLLSDRFSAERPKGSFSTLEIQRTEQGDSAMYLCASSLDGTAYNEQFFGPGTRLTVL.

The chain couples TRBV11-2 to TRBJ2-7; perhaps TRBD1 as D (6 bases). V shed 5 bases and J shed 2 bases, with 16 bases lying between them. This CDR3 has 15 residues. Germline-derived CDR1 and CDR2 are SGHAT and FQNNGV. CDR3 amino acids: CASSRSRGTTYEQYF. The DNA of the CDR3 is TGTGCCAGCAGCCGAAGCAGGGGTACCACCTACGAGCAGTACTTC.

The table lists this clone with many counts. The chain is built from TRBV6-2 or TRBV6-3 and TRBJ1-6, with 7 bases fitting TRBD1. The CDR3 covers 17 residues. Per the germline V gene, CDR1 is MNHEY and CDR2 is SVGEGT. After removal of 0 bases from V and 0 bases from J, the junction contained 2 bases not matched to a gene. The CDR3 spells CASSYSGGVSYNSPLHF. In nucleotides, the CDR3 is TGTGCCAGCAGTTACTCAGGGGGCGTCTCCTATAATTCACCCCTCCACTTT.

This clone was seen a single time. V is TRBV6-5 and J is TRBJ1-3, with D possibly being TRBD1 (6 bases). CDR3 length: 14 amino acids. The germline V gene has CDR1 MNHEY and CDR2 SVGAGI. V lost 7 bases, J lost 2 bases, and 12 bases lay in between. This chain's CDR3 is CASTRTGTGNTIYF. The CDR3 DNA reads TGTGCCAGCACCCGAACAGGGACTGGAAACACCATATATTTT.

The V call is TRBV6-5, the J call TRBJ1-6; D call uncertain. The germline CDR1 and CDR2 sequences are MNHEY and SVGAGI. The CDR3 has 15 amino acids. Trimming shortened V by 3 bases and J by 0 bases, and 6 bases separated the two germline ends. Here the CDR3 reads CASSYYNSYNSPLHF. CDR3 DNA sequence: TGTGCCAGCAGTTATTATAACTCCTATAATTCACCCCTCCACTTT.

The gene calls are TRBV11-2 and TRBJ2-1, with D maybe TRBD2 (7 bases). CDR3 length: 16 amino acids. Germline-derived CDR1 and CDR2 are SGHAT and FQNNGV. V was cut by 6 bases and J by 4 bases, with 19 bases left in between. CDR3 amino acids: CASRASGRGAYNEQFF. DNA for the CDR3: TGTGCCAGCAGAGCAAGCGGTCGGGGGGCGTACAATGAGCAGTTCTTC.

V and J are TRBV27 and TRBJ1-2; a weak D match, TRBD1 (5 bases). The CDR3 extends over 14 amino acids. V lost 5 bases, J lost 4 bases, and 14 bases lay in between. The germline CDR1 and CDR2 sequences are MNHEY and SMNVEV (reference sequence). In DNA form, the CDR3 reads TGTGCCAGCAGTATCGGACATCAAACCTATGGCTACACCTTC. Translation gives CASSIGHQTYGYTF.

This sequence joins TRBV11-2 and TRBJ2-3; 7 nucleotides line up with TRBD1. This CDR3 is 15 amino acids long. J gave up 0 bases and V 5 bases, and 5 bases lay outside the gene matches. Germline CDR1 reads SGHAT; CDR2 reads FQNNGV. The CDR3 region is CASSPGQTSTDTQYF. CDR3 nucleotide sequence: TGTGCCAGCAGCCCGGGACAGACTAGCACAGATACGCAGTATTTT.

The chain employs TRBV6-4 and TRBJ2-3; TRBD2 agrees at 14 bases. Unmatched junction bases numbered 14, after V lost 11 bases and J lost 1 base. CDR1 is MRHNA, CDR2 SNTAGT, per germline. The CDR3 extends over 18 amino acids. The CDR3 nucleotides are TGTGCCGCTCATCCGGGACTAGCGGGGGAAGAGGGCACAGATACGCAGTATTTT. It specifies CAAHPGLAGEEGTDTQYF.

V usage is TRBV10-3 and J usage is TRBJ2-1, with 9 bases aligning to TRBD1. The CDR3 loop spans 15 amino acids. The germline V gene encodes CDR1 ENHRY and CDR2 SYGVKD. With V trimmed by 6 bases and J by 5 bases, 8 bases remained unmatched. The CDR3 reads CAISTGTGSDNEQFF. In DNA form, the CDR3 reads TGTGCCATCAGCACCGGGACAGGGTCTGACAATGAGCAGTTCTTC.

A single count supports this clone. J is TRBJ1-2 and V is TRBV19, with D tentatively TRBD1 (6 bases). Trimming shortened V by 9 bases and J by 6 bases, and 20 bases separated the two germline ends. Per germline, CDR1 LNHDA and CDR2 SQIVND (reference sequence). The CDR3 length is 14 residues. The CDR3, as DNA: TGTGCCAGCGTCTCAATTAACAGGGAGAATGGCTACACCTTC. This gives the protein CASVSINRENGYTF.

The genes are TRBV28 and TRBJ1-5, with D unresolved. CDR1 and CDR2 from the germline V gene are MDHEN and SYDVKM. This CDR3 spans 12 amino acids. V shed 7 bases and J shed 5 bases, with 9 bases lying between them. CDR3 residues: CASNGGHQPQHF. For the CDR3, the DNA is TGTGCCAGCAACGGCGGCCATCAGCCCCAGCATTTT.

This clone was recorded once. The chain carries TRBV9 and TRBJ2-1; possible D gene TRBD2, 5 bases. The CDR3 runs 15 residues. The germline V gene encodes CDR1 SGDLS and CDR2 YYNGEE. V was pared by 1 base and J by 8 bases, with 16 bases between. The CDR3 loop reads CASSVSSWSGDEQFF. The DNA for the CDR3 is TGTGCCAGCAGCGTAAGCTCTTGGAGCGGCGATGAGCAGTTCTTC. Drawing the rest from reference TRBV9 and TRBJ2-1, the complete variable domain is DSGVTQTPKHLITATGQRVTLRCSPRSGDLSVYWYQQSLDQGLQFLIQYYNGEERAKGNILERFSAQQFPDLHSELNLSSLELGDSALYFCASSVSSWSGDEQFFGPGTRLTVL.

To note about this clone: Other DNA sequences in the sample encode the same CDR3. Here the CDR3 DNA reads TGCGCCAGCAGCTTGACTAGCGGGAGTACAGATACGCAGTATTTT. Its protein product is CASSLTSGSTDTQYF. The V and J genes are TRBV5-1 and TRBJ2-3, with 11 bases lining up with TRBD2. CDR3 length: 15 residues. V shed 1 base and J 3 bases; nucleotides not matched to a gene: 1. Germline V gene lookup returns CDR1 SGHRS and CDR2 YFSETQ.

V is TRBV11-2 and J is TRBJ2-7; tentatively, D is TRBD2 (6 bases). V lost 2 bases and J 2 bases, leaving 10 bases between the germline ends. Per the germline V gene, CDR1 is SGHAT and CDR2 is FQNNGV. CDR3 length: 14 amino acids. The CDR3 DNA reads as TGTGCCAGCAGCTTAAGGCGGGGACCCTACGAGCAGTACTTC. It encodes CASSLRRGPYEQYF.